Listed here are 3 T cell receptor beta chains from one sample, sequenced in a study of blood T cell repertoires in COVID-19. This table comes from immunoSEQ multiplex PCR, and its TCRdb copy is limited to in-frame clones, with some not included. Of 150,000 to 200,000 clones listed, just over 85% are singletons. The specimen was peripheral blood. All receptors come from a man in his fifties or sixties with acute or convalescent COVID-19.

The V call is TRBV4-1, the J call TRBJ1-5; 8 bases match TRBD1. Germline V gives CDR1 MGHRA, CDR2 YSYEKL. V lost 2 bases to trimming and J lost 3 bases; unmatched junction nucleotides: 15. The CDR3 is 19 residues long. The CDR3 sequence is CASSQSSPRGQWDNQPQHF. The CDR3 region has the DNA TGCGCCAGCAGCCAATCCAGTCCCAGGGGGCAGTGGGACAATCAGCCCCAGCATTTT.

V gene TRBV27 combines with J gene TRBJ1-1; D not certain. CDR1 and CDR2 (germline): MNHEY, SMNVEV (reference sequence). The V gene lost 4 bases and the J gene lost 0 bases, with 9 bases spanning the gap. CDR3 length: 14 residues. This CDR3 reads CASSSPGMNTEAFF. In DNA, the CDR3 is TGTGCCAGCAGTTCCCCAGGAATGAACACTGAAGCTTTCTTT.

The chain carries TRBV21-1 and TRBJ2-2; the table's D call TRBD2 went unverified against the DNA. TRBV21-1 corresponds to a pseudogene. This CDR3 is 18 amino acids long. This chain's CDR3 is CASSKGASGTCGTGELFF. The CDR3 DNA reads as TGTGCCAGCAGCAAAGGGGCTAGCGGGACATGTGGCACCGGGGAGCTGTTTTTT.